One TCR beta chain is described in this entry. Its specificity is not known. There are 16 residues in the CDR3. V lost 8 bases, J lost 0 bases, and 14 bases lay in between. Per germline, CDR1 SGHAT and CDR2 FQNNGV. Time point meaning: week 5, during vaccination. Doses consisted of 300 ug of mutant IDH1 20-mer peptide each, paired with topical imiquimod. This entry comes from a study of a mutant IDH1 vaccine in newly diagnosed glioma. At the level of the study: The patients were given eight vaccinations, one each in weeks 1, 3, 5, 7, 11, 15, 19 and 23. Sex among treated patients split about 62% male, about 40% female; mean age was approximately 38 years. Receipt of radiotherapy, temozolomide, or both preceded the study, and most received both.

Produced via immunoSEQ multiplex PCR; TCRdb's table is partial and in-frame only. Here the sample spans some 27,000 clones, approximately 80% being singletons. The TCR originated in a man aged 40-49 years with glioma. V is TRBV11-2 and J is TRBJ2-6, with D perhaps matching TRBD1 (6 bases). The sample consisted of PBMCs, taken from a glioma patient whose treatment included an IDH1 peptide vaccine. The CDR3 region has the DNA TGTGCCAGCCAGGGGTCAACCCTCTCTGGGGCCAACGTCCTGACTTTC. Translating it yields CASQGSTLSGANVLTF.